Listed below are T cell receptor beta chains from one sample, sequenced in a study of cytomegalovirus exposure and HLA in healthy donors. Using immunoSEQ multiplex PCR, the repertoire was profiled, and TCRdb retains in-frame clones only, with some absent. Here the sample spans about 130,000 clones, around 67% being singletons. Sequences were obtained from PBMCs. The receptors stem from a middle-aged woman in good health and CMV-seropositive. The conserved cysteine and the conserved F or W are not part of the CDR3 here. The order of the fields is V gene, J gene, D gene, CDR3 protein. D genes are given only for firm matches.

v_call: TRBV30; j_call: TRBJ1-1; d_call: -; cdr3_aa: AWSTDRPRRGTEAF
v_call: TRBV5-6; j_call: TRBJ1-2; d_call: TRBD1; cdr3_aa: ASSPTGALFYGYT
v_call: TRBV27; j_call: TRBJ1-2; d_call: -; cdr3_aa: ASSLRAGPYT
v_call: TRBV5-6; j_call: TRBJ1-1; d_call: -; cdr3_aa: ASSRTVTEAF
v_call: TRBV5-1; j_call: TRBJ1-1; d_call: -; cdr3_aa: ASRPITGVTEAF
v_call: TRBV4-1; j_call: TRBJ1-5; d_call: -; cdr3_aa: ASRQIYSNQPQH
v_call: TRBV2; j_call: TRBJ2-2; d_call: -; cdr3_aa: ASSETGRVGTGELF
v_call: TRBV5-1; j_call: TRBJ2-7; d_call: TRBD1; cdr3_aa: ASGGQGAPYEQY
v_call: TRBV5-1; j_call: TRBJ1-1; d_call: -; cdr3_aa: ASSLDPGNTEAF
v_call: TRBV15; j_call: TRBJ1-4; d_call: TRBD1; cdr3_aa: ATSRDGGTGEEKLF
v_call: TRBV27; j_call: TRBJ2-6; d_call: TRBD1; cdr3_aa: ASSSTGGAYLSGANVLT